What follows are 20 T cell receptor beta chains derived from one specimen sequenced in a study of spatial heterogeneity in lung cancer. TCRdb called the 5' RACE reads again in MiXCR, with one record for every CDR3 protein. The profile shows about 90,000 distinct CDR3 sequences, about 9.4% of them singletons. Time point denoted: sample taken at primary tumor resection. No cells were sorted before sequencing. The whole RNA sequenced was extracted from tumor, nontumor lung or frozen PBMC. The specimen comprised PBMCs, sampled at surgery. These receptors were collected from a male donor with early-stage non-small cell lung cancer.

V usage is TRBV20-1 and J usage is TRBJ2-2, with D perhaps TRBD2 (5 bases). CDR1 is DFQATT and CDR2 is SNEGSKA in the germline V gene (reference sequence). The V and J ends lost 1 base and 2 bases respectively, with 11 bases between them. The length of the CDR3 is 15 residues. The CDR3 nucleotides read TGCAGTGCTAGAGTCCCGAGCGGCAACACCGGGGAGCTGTTTTTT. Its translation: CSARVPSGNTGELFF.

This clonotype was recorded a few times. This chain connects TRBV6-2 or TRBV6-3 to TRBJ2-4, with 8 bases that match TRBD1. V dropped 8 bases and J dropped 8; count of bases not matched to a gene: 11. The CDR3 covers 14 residues. Germline CDR1 MNHEY, CDR2 SVGEGT. CDR3 amino acids: CASLSDRGTDIQYF. The DNA for the CDR3 is TGTGCCAGCCTTTCCGACAGGGGTACAGACATTCAGTACTTC.

This clonotype was counted a few times. This sequence joins TRBV5-1 and TRBJ1-2; 9 positions agree with TRBD1. Germline trimming cut 4 bases from V and 2 bases from J; bases unmatched to any gene: 6. Germline assignment: CDR1 SGHRS and CDR2 YFSETQ. The CDR3 loop spans 15 amino acids. CDR3 DNA sequence: TGCGCCAGCAGCCCCAGGGGGACAGGGAACTATGGCTACACCTTC. Its protein product is CASSPRGTGNYGYTF.

This clonotype appeared a few times. The J gene is TRBJ1-2, the V gene TRBV29-1, with a weak D call TRBD1 (6 bases). Germline CDR1 SQVTM, CDR2 ANQGSEA. The CDR3 spans 14 residues. Trimming took off 0 bases at V and 3 bases at J, with 11 bases between the two ends. The CDR3 loop reads CSVEDRQGHYGYTF. The CDR3 nucleotides read TGCAGCGTTGAAGATCGGCAGGGGCACTATGGCTACACCTTC.

This clonotype was picked up many times. The rearrangement joins TRBV9 to TRBJ2-3, with D possibly TRBD1 on 6 matching bases. The CDR3 has 14 amino acids. Trimming cost V 4 bases and J 3 bases, with 12 bases left between them. CDR1 and CDR2 from the germline V gene are SGDLS and YYNGEE. CDR3 sequence reads: CASSHLGTTDTQYF. CDR3 coding DNA: TGTGCCAGCAGCCACCTGGGGACAACAGATACGCAGTATTTT.

The chain uses TRBV4-3 and TRBJ1-4, with 9 bases fitting TRBD1. V shed 5 bases and J 6 bases; nucleotides not matched to a gene: 10. The CDR3 extends over 16 amino acids. Germline CDR1 and CDR2: LGHNA and YSLEER. For the CDR3, the DNA is TGCGCCAGCAGCGAAACCGGGACAGGGTTTGATGAAAAACTGTTTTTT. Translating gives CASSETGTGFDEKLFF.

In its sample, this clonotype was seen a few times. This chain links TRBV5-1 with TRBJ2-3; 11 bases fit TRBD2. J lost 1 base, V lost 7 bases, and 5 bases had no gene match. Germline V gene lookup returns CDR1 SGHRS and CDR2 YFSETQ. The CDR3 sequence is 15 residues long. CDR3 in amino acids: CASRTSGSGTDTQYF. CDR3 DNA sequence: TGCGCCAGCCGGACTAGCGGGTCCGGCACAGATACGCAGTATTTT.

This clonotype was counted a few times. The chain joins TRBV5-1 to TRBJ1-1, with 11 nucleotides matching TRBD1. The V gene's germline CDR1 is SGHRS and CDR2 YFSETQ. Trimming removed 4 bases from V and 4 bases from J; junction bases left unmatched: 6. The CDR3 has 15 residues. CDR3 DNA sequence: TGCGCCAGCAGCCCGCCGGGACAGGGGGGCACTGAAGCTTTCTTT. Translated, it gives CASSPPGQGGTEAFF.

This clonotype showed up just a few times. The chain has TRBV4-3 and TRBJ2-7; D remains unclear. V lost 0 bases and J 7 bases, leaving 19 bases between the germline ends. The length of the CDR3 is 16 residues. The germline V gene has CDR1 LGHNA and CDR2 YSLEER. In DNA, the CDR3 is TGCGCCAGCAGCCAAGACGTAACGAGTGGCCGAGGAGAGCAGTACTTC. The encoded protein is CASSQDVTSGRGEQYF.

This clonotype was recorded many times. The rearrangement links TRBV7-9 to TRBJ1-2; 8 nucleotides match TRBD1. Germline trimming cut 0 bases from V and 8 bases from J; bases unmatched to any gene: 8. CDR1 and CDR2 (germline): SEHNR, FQNEAQ (reference sequence). The CDR3 extends over 15 amino acids. The CDR3 here is CASSLAGGQGGGYTF. The DNA of the CDR3 is TGTGCCAGCAGCTTAGCGGGTGGACAGGGAGGCGGCTACACCTTC.

This clonotype was detected many times. The genes are TRBV30 and TRBJ2-6; a weak D match, TRBD1 (5 bases). Germline V gives CDR1 GTSNPN, CDR2 SVGIG (reference sequence). The CDR3 sequence is 13 residues long. Trimming left V 3 bases short and J 4 bases short, with 7 bases between. The CDR3, as DNA: TGTGCCTGGAGGTGGGGCGGGGCCAACGTCCTGACTTTC. Encoded protein: CAWRWGGANVLTF.

Ten or more counts support this clonotype. The chain uses TRBV12-3 or TRBV12-4 and TRBJ2-1, with 7 bases that match TRBD2. The V segment lost 4 bases and the J segment 4 bases; nucleotides outside the gene matches: 4. CDR3 length equals 14 residues. CDR3 region: CASSSSGIYNEQFF. In nucleotides, the CDR3 is TGTGCCAGCAGTTCAAGCGGGATATACAATGAGCAGTTCTTC.

This clonotype was recorded many times. The rearrangement joins TRBV3-1 to TRBJ1-4, with a possible D match to TRBD1 (6 bases). Germline CDR1 and CDR2: LGHDT and YNNKEL (reference sequence). Trimming left V 6 bases short and J 7 bases short, with 15 bases between. The CDR3 has 14 residues. CDR3 in amino acids: CASRAQGGGEKLFF. The CDR3 DNA sequence: TGTGCCAGCAGGGCACAGGGAGGTGGTGAAAAACTGTTTTTT.

For this clonotype: Just one base apart from a much larger clone, this may be a read error. The chain is built from TRBV12-3 or TRBV12-4 and TRBJ1-4; D unresolved. CDR3 size: 12 residues. The CDR3 spells CVSTQSSEKLFF. Here the CDR3 DNA reads TGTGTCAGCACCCAATCGAGTGAAAAACTGTTTTTT.

The chain uses TRBV7-3 and TRBJ2-7, with a possible D match to TRBD2 (5 bases). Germline CDR1 and CDR2: SGHTA and FQGTGA. Trimming shortened V by 5 bases and J by 6 bases, and 14 bases separated the two germline ends. The CDR3 consists of 13 residues. The CDR3 DNA sequence: TGTGCCAGCAGCCGTGAGGGCACGGGCGAGCAGTACTTC. Amino acid sequence: CASSREGTGEQYF. The full variable domain, completed using reference TRBV7-3 and TRBJ2-7, is GAGVSQTPSNKVTEKGKYVELRCDPISGHTALYWYRQSLGQGPEFLIYFQGTGAADDSGLPNDRFFAVRPEGSVSTLKIQRTERGDSAVYLCASSREGTGEQYFGPGTRLTVT.

This clonotype was recorded at least ten times. The chain couples TRBV4-1 to TRBJ2-7; tentative D call: TRBD1 (6 bases). Germline V gene sequence: CDR1 MGHRA, CDR2 YSYEKL. The CDR3 totals 16 residues. V was shortened by 0 bases and J by 1 base, with 13 bases between the two germline ends. The CDR3 DNA is TGCGCCAGCAGCCAAGAGTCCAGGGGCCCTTCCTACGAGCAGTACTTC. The encoded protein is CASSQESRGPSYEQYF.

This clonotype was seen more than once but under ten times. CDR3 sequence (DNA): TGCGCCAGCAGCTTGGCCCCAGCGGGGGCACAAGAGACCCAGTACTTC. It yields the protein CASSLAPAGAQETQYF. The V call is TRBV5-1, the J call TRBJ2-5; 8 bases agree with TRBD2. Looked up from germline, CDR1 is SGHRS and CDR2 is YFSETQ. There are 16 residues in the CDR3. The V segment lost 0 bases and the J segment 2 bases; nucleotides outside the gene matches: 6.

J is TRBJ2-1 and V is TRBV24-1; possibly TRBD2 for D (5 bases). CDR1 and CDR2 (germline): KGHDR, SFDVKD. This CDR3 has 14 residues. Trimming left V 3 bases short and J 3 bases short, with 8 bases between. The CDR3, as DNA: TGTGCCACCAGTGATCCCCGGGACTACAATGAGCAGTTCTTC. Translation: CATSDPRDYNEQFF.

V and J are TRBV7-2 and TRBJ1-1; D call uncertain. This CDR3 has 13 amino acids. Germline loops: CDR1 SGHTA, CDR2 FQGNSA. Between the trimmed V and J ends, which lost 5 bases and 0 bases, there was a span of 7 bases. The CDR3 sequence: CASSAGMNTEAFF. CDR3 nucleotide sequence: TGTGCCAGCAGCGCCGGCATGAACACTGAAGCTTTCTTT.

This rearrangement joins TRBV29-1 to TRBJ2-6; TRBD2 might be the D (5 bases). Germline V gene lookup returns CDR1 SQVTM and CDR2 ANQGSEA. The CDR3 totals 12 residues. Trimming left V 6 bases short and J 4 bases short, with 7 bases between. The CDR3 DNA is TGCAGCGTGAGGGAGGGGGCCAACGTCCTGACTTTC. Protein sequence: CSVREGANVLTF.